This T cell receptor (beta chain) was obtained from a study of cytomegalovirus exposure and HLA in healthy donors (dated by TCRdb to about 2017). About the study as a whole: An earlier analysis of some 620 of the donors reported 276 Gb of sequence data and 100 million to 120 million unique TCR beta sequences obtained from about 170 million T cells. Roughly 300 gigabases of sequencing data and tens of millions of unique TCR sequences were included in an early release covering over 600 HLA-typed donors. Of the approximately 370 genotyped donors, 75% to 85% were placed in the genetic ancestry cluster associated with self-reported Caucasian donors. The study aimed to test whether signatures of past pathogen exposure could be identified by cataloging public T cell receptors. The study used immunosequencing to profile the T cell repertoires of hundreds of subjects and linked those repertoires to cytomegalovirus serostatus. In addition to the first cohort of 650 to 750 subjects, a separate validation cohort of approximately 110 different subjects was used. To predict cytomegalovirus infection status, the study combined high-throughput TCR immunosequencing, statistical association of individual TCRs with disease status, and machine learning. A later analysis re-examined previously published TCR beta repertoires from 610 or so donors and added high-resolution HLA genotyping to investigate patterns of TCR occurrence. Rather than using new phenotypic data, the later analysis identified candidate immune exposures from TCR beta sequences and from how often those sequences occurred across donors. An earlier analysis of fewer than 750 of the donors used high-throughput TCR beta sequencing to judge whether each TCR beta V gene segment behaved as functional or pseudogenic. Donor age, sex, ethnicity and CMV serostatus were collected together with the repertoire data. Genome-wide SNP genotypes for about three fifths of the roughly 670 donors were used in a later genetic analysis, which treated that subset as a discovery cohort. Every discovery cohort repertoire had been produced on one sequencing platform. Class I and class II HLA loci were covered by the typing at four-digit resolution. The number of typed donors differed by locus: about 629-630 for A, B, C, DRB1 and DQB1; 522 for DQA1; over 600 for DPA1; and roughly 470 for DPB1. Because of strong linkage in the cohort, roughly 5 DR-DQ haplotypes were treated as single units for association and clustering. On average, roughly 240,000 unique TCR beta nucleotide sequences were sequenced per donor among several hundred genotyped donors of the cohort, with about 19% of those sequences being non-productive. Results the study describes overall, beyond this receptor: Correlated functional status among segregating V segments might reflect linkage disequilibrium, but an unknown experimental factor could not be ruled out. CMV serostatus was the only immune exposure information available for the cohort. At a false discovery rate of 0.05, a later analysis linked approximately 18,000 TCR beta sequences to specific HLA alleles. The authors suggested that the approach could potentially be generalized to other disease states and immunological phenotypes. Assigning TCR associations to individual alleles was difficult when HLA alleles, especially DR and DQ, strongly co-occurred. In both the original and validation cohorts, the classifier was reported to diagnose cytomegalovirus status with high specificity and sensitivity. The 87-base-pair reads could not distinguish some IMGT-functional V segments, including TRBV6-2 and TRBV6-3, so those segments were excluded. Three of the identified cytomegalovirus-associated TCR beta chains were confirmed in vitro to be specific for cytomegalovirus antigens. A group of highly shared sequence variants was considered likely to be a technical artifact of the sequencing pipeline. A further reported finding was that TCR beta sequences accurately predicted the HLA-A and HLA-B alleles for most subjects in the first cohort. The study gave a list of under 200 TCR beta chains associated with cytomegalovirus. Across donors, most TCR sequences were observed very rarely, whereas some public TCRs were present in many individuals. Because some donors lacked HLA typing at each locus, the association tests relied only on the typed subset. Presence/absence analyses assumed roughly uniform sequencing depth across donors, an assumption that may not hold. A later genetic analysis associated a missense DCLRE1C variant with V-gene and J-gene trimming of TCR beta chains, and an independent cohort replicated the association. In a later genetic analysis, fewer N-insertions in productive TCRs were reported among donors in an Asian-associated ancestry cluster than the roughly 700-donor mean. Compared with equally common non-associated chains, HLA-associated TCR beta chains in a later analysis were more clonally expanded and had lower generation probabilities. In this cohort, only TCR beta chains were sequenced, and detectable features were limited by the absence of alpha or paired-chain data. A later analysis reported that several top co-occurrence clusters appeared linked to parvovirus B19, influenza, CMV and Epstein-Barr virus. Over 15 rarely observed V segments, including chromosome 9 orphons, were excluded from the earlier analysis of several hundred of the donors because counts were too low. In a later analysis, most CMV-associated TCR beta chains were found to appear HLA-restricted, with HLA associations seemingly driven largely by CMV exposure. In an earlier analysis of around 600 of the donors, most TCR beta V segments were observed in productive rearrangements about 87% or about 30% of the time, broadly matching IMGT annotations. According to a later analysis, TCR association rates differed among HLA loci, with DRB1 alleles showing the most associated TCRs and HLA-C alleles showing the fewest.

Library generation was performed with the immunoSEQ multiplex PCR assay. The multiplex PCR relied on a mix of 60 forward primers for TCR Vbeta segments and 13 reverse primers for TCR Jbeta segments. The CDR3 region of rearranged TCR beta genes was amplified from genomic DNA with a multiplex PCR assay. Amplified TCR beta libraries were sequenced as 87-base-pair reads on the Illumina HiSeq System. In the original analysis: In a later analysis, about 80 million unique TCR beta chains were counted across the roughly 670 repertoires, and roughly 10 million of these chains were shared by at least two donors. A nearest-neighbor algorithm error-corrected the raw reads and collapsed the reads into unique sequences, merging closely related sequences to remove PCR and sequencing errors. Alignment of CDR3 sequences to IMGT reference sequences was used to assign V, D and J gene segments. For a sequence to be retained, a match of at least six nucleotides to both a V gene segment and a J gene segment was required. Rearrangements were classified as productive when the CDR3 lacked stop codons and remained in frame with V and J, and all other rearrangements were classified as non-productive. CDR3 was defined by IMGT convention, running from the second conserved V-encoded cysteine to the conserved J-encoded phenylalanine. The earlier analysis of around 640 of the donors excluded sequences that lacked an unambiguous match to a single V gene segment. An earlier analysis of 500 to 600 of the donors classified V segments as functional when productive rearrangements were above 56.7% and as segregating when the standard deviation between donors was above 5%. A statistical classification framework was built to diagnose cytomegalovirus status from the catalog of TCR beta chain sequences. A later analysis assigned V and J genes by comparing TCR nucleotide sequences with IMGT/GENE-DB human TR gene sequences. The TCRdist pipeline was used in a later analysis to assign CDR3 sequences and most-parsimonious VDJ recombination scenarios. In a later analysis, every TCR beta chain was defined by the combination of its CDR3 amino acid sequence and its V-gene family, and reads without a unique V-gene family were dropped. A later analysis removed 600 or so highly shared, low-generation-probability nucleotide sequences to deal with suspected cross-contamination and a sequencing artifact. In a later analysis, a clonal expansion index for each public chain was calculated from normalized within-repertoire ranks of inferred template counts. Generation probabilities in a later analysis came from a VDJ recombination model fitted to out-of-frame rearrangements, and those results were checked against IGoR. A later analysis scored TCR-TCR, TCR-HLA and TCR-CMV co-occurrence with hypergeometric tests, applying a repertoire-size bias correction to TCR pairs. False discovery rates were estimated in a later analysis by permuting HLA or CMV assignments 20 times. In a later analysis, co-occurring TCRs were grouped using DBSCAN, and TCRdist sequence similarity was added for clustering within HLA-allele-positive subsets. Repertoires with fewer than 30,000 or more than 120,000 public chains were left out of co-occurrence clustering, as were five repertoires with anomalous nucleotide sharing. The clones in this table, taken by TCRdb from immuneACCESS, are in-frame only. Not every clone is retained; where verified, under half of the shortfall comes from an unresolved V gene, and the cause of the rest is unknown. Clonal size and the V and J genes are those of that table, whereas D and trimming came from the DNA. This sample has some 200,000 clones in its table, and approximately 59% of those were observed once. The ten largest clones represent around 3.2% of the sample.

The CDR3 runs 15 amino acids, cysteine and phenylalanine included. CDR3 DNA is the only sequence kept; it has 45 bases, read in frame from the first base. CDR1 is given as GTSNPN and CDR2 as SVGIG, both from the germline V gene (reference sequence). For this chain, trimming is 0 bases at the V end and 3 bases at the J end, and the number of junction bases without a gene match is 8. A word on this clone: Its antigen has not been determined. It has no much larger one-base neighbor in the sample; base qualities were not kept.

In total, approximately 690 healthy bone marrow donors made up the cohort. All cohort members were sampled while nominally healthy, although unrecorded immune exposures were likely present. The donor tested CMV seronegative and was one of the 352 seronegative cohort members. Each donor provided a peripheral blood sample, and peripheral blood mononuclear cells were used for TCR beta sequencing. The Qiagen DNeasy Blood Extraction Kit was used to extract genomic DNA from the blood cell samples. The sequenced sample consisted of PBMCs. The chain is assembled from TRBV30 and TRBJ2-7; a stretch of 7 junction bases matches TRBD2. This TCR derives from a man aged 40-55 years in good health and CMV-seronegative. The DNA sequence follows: TGTGCCTGGAGTGTGGGCCTAGCGGATATCTACGAGCAGTACTTC. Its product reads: CAWSVGLADIYEQYF.